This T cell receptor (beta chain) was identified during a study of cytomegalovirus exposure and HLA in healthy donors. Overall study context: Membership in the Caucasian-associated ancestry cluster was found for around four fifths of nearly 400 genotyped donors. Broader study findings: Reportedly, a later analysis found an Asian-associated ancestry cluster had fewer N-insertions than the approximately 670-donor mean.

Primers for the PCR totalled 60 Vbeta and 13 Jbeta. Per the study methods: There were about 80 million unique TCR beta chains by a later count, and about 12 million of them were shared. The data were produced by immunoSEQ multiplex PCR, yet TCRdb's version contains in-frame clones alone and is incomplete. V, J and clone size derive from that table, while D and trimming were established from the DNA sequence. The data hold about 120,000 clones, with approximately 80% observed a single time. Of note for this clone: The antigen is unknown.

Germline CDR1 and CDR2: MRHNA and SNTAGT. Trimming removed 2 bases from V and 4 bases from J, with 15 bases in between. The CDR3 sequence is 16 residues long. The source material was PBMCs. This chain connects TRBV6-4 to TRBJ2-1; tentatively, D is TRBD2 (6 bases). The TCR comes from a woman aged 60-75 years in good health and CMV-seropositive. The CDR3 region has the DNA TGTGCCAGCAGTGACACCCCCGGGACTGTTTACAATGAGCAGTTCTTC. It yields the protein CASSDTPGTVYNEQFF.